These 9 T cell receptor beta chains were all obtained from the same sample, sequenced in a study of T cells after somatic rescue of genetic block. Profiled with immunoSEQ multiplex PCR; TCRdb holds only in-frame clones, not every one. The table has roughly 71,000 clones, approximately 91% seen once. Specimen: peripheral blood mononuclear cells (PBMCs). These receptors were collected from a man younger than 40.

The CDR3: CASSLEGGIYGYTF. The CDR3 nucleotides are TGTGCCAGCAGTTTAGAGGGAGGCATATATGGCTACACCTTC. This chain joins TRBV28 and TRBJ1-2; D is uncertain. V gave up 2 bases and J gave up 5 bases, with 12 bases separating them. There are 14 residues in the CDR3. Germline CDR1 and CDR2: MDHEN and SYDVKM.

The gene calls are TRBV5-4 and TRBJ2-7; TRBD2 matches at 7 bases. The ends lost 0 bases at V and 3 bases at J; junction bases unmatched: 6. The V gene's germline CDR1 is SGHNT and CDR2 YYREEE (reference sequence). CDR3 length equals 15 residues. The CDR3 region is CASSLGLADDYEQYF. The CDR3 DNA sequence: TGTGCCAGCAGCTTGGGTCTAGCGGATGACTACGAGCAGTACTTC.

The J gene is TRBJ1-4, the V gene TRBV5-5; D is undetermined. The CDR3 has 12 amino acids. CDR1 and CDR2 from the germline V gene are SGHKS and YYEKEE (reference sequence). V was cut by 3 bases and J by 5 bases, with 5 bases left in between. CDR3 loop: CASSWQNEKLFF. The CDR3 bases are TGTGCCAGCAGCTGGCAGAATGAAAAACTGTTTTTT.

The gene calls are TRBV25-1 and TRBJ1-4; 7 bases map to TRBD1. Germline trimming cut 9 bases from V and 7 bases from J; bases unmatched to any gene: 14. There are 15 residues in the CDR3. Germline V gives CDR1 MGHDK, CDR2 SYGVNS. The CDR3 protein is CASAPLQGSFEKLFF. In DNA, the CDR3 is TGTGCCAGTGCTCCACTACAGGGGTCTTTTGAAAAACTGTTTTTT.

This clone was picked up a small number of times. The genes are TRBV27 and TRBJ1-1; no clear D gene. The germline gives CDR1 MNHEY, CDR2 SMNVEV (reference sequence). There are 13 residues in the CDR3. The ends were cut back, 3 bases at V and 4 bases at J, with 9 bases in the middle. CDR3 sequence: CASSLRPSTEAFF. The CDR3 DNA reads as TGTGCCAGCAGTTTGCGACCGTCCACTGAAGCTTTCTTT.

A remark on this clone: Other nucleotide sequences from this sample produce the same CDR3. The rearrangement joins TRBV18 to TRBJ2-5; TRBD1 matches at 8 bases. In germline, CDR1 is KGHSH, CDR2 LQKENI. The CDR3 totals 13 residues. The trim removed 2 bases at V and 5 bases at J, leaving 1 base unmatched. CDR3 sequence: CASSPGQGETQYF. The CDR3 DNA reads as TGTGCCAGCTCACCAGGACAGGGCGAGACCCAGTACTTC.

The table lists this clone with a few counts. The chain combines TRBV6-1 with TRBJ1-6; TRBD1 agrees at 7 bases. Germline V gene sequence: CDR1 MNHNS, CDR2 SASEGT. The CDR3 has 16 residues. The V and J ends lost 4 bases and 6 bases, in that order; junction bases with no gene match: 9. The CDR3 nucleotides are TGTGCCAGCAGTGGACAGGGTCGGGGGGTTAATTCACCCCTCCACTTT. Protein sequence: CASSGQGRGVNSPLHF.

V and J are TRBV7-2 and TRBJ1-2; 7 positions match TRBD1. V dropped 4 bases and J dropped 4; count of bases not matched to a gene: 12. The CDR3 covers 16 residues. Germline-derived CDR1 and CDR2 are SGHTA and FQGNSA. DNA of the CDR3: TGTGCCAGCAGCTGGCCCGGGACAGCGGGAGGCTATGGCTACACCTTC. This translates into CASSWPGTAGGYGYTF.

The J gene is TRBJ2-2, the V gene TRBV18; D gene uncertain. Germline CDR1 and CDR2: KGHSH and LQKENI. The CDR3 is 16 residues long. The germline V and J ends were trimmed by 3 bases and 0 bases, with 11 bases remaining between them. DNA for the CDR3: TGTGCCAGCTCACCGAGGCAGGCCACGAACACCGGGGAGCTGTTTTTT. It encodes CASSPRQATNTGELFF. The full variable domain, with the rest looked up from reference TRBV18 and TRBJ2-2, is NAGVMQNPRHLVRRRGQEARLRCSPMKGHSHVYWYRQLPEEGLKFMVYLQKENIIDESGMPKERFSAEFPKEGPSILRIQQVVRGDSAAYFCASSPRQATNTGELFFGEGSRLTVL.